The 29 T cell receptor beta chains below were found in one sample sequenced in a study of breast tumors, draining lymph nodes, adjacent tissues. Samples came from axillary lymph nodes draining the breast cancer. Using its own MiXCR run on the multiplex PCR reads, TCRdb lists one record per CDR3 protein. The table shows about 230,000 distinct CDR3 sequences, with about a third occurring only once. The sequencing input was axillary lymph node tissue. The receptor set was obtained from a female donor with breast cancer. Some clones in this sample may be carry-over from other donors' samples.

This sequence joins TRBV11-3 and TRBJ1-4, with a tentative D call TRBD1 (5 bases). Trimming cost V 5 bases and J 5 bases, with 15 bases left between them. The CDR3 is 15 residues long. The germline CDR1 and CDR2 sequences are SGHNT and YENEEA. Here the CDR3 DNA reads TGTGCCAGCAGCCCCCGGAGGGGAGGAAATGAAAAACTGTTTTTT. It is translated as CASSPRRGGNEKLFF.

In this sample, this clonotype turned up many times. The chain employs TRBV10-3 and TRBJ1-2, with 9 bases identical to TRBD1. CDR1 ENHRY and CDR2 SYGVKD come from the germline V gene. The CDR3 spans 17 residues. Germline trimming cut 0 bases from V and 2 bases from J; bases unmatched to any gene: 7. Written as DNA, the CDR3 is TGTGCCATCAGTGAGTCGACTCTGGGGACAGGGAACTATGGCTACACCTTC. It is translated as CAISESTLGTGNYGYTF.

Ten or more counts support this clonotype. This chain links TRBV2 with TRBJ2-5; 8 bases line up with TRBD2. The V and J ends lost 6 bases and 2 bases, in that order; junction bases with no gene match: 11. The germline V gene has CDR1 SNHLY and CDR2 FYNNEI. This CDR3 has 16 amino acids. In DNA form, the CDR3 reads TGTGCCAGCAGACAGGAATCGGCTAGCGGGCAAGAGACCCAGTACTTC. Amino acids: CASRQESASGQETQYF. Combining the CDR3 with reference TRBV2 and TRBJ2-5 gives the whole variable domain EPEVTQTPSHQVTQMGQEVILRCVPISNHLYFYWYRQILGQKVEFLVSFYNNEISEKSEIFDDQFSVERPDGSNFTLKIRSTKLEDSAMYFCASRQESASGQETQYFGPGTRLLVL.

About this clonotype itself: This may arise from a read error, as a much more abundant clone is one base away. The chain recombines TRBV12-3 or TRBV12-4 with TRBJ2-2; weak D call: TRBD2 (6 bases). The CDR3 is 16 amino acids. The V end lost 3 bases, the J end lost 2 bases, and 13 bases lay between the germline ends. The CDR3 region is CASSFGGLTNTGELFF. The CDR3 coding sequence is TGTGCCAGCAGTTTCGGGGGACTCACTAACACCGGGGAGCTGTTTTTT.

This clonotype was detected many times. This sequence joins TRBV5-1 and TRBJ2-5; 9 nucleotides align to TRBD1. J was trimmed by 3 bases and V by 0 bases; bases with no gene match: 12. CDR1 and CDR2 (germline): SGHRS, YFSETQ. The CDR3 sequence is 18 residues long. The CDR3 DNA follows: TGCGCCAGCAGCTTGGTTCAGGGAGGGGACAGGGCCAAAGAGACCCAGTACTTC. Encoded protein: CASSLVQGGDRAKETQYF.

The V gene is TRBV7-2, the J gene TRBJ2-7; maybe TRBD2 (6 bases). Germline V gene lookup returns CDR1 SGHTA and CDR2 FQGNSA. The V gene lost 4 bases and the J gene lost 0 bases, with 13 bases spanning the gap. CDR3 length equals 15 residues. This chain's CDR3 is CASSSIADISYEQYF. The CDR3 DNA reads TGTGCCAGCAGCTCTATAGCGGATATCTCCTACGAGCAGTACTTC.

This clonotype has a count of ten or more. The rearrangement links TRBV5-1 to TRBJ2-3; D not certain. The CDR3 is made up of 13 amino acids. Germline CDR1 SGHRS, CDR2 YFSETQ. Trimming took 1 base from V and 1 from J, leaving 4 bases between them. Here the CDR3 reads CASSLSGTDTQYF. Here the CDR3 DNA reads TGCGCCAGCAGCTTGTCCGGCACAGATACGCAGTATTTT.

There are many counts of this clonotype. It may be a read error: a sequence one base away is much more abundant. No conserved phenylalanine or tryptophan is present at the end of the CDR3, so a read error is the likely explanation. CDR3 loop: CSVGTNEKLFL. The CDR3 coding sequence is TGCAGCGTTGGGACAAATGAAAAACTGTTTCTT. This chain connects TRBV29-1 to TRBJ1-4, with D perhaps TRBD1 (5 bases). Trimming left V 4 bases short and J 5 bases short, with 5 bases between. The length of the CDR3 is 11 residues. Germline CDR1 reads SQVTM; CDR2 reads ANQGSEA.

V and J are TRBV29-1 and TRBJ2-2; no clear D gene. CDR3 size: 9 residues. CDR1 is SQVTM and CDR2 is ANQGSEA in the germline V gene. V dropped 6 bases and J dropped 6 bases, with 2 bases sitting between them. CDR3 sequence: CSVSGELFF. CDR3 in DNA: TGCAGCGTGTCCGGGGAGCTGTTTTTT.

The sample holds many counts of this clonotype. This rearrangement joins TRBV11-3 to TRBJ2-1; no clear D. This CDR3 region has 14 residues. CDR1 and CDR2 from the germline V gene are SGHNT and YENEEA. Trimming shortened V by 0 bases and J by 7 bases, and 10 bases separated the two germline ends. This CDR3 is CASSLDPVSNEQFF. CDR3 nucleotides: TGTGCCAGCAGCTTAGACCCCGTCTCGAATGAGCAGTTCTTC.

This clonotype appeared many times. This chain connects TRBV30 to TRBJ1-3, with D possibly being TRBD1 (5 bases). Germline loops: CDR1 GTSNPN, CDR2 SVGIG (reference sequence). Trimming removed 0 bases at V and 4 bases at J, with 16 bases between. CDR3 length: 16 amino acids. In DNA, the CDR3 is TGTGCCTGGAGTGTACACGGACCAGGGCCGGGAAACACCATATATTTT. Amino acid sequence: CAWSVHGPGPGNTIYF.

This clonotype occurred many times. V is TRBV7-6 and J is TRBJ2-3; 11 bases line up with TRBD2. CDR1 and CDR2 (germline): SGHVS, FNYEAQ. The CDR3 is 15 amino acids. After removal of 4 bases from V and 0 bases from J, the junction contained 0 bases not matched to a gene. CDR3 region: CASSSSGGSTDTQYF. The CDR3 DNA sequence: TGTGCCAGCAGCTCTAGCGGGGGGAGCACAGATACGCAGTATTTT.

V gene TRBV11-3 combines with J gene TRBJ1-6; TRBD1 agrees at 8 bases. Trimming at V came to 3 bases and at J to 5 bases, leaving 6 bases not matched to a gene. The CDR3 is 16 residues long. Germline CDR1 SGHNT, CDR2 YENEEA. CDR3 DNA: TGTGCCAGCAGCTTTGAGCGGACAGGGAATAATTCACCCCTCCACTTT. Amino acids: CASSFERTGNNSPLHF.

This clonotype was seen many times. The J gene is TRBJ1-3, the V gene TRBV5-1; D gene uncertain. Germline lookup yields CDR1 SGHRS and CDR2 YFSETQ. This CDR3 is 14 amino acids long. V was trimmed by 0 bases and J by 4 bases, leaving 8 bases between them. This CDR3 is CASSLAGPGNTIYF. Here the CDR3 DNA reads TGCGCCAGCAGCTTGGCTGGGCCCGGAAACACCATATATTTT.

This clonotype was seen ten or more times. The gene calls are TRBV4-1 and TRBJ1-5, with unresolved D. CDR3 length: 16 amino acids. From germline, CDR1 is MGHRA and CDR2 YSYEKL. V shed 1 base and J shed 2 bases, with 12 bases lying between them. CDR3 protein: CASSQANFVGNQPQHF. The CDR3 DNA follows: TGCGCCAGCAGCCAAGCCAATTTTGTCGGCAATCAGCCCCAGCATTTT.

This clonotype was seen repeatedly, ten times or more. The chain combines TRBV24-1 with TRBJ2-1; 12 nucleotides match TRBD2. V lost 6 bases, J lost 5 bases, and 4 bases stayed unmatched. Per germline, CDR1 KGHDR and CDR2 SFDVKD. The CDR3 covers 15 residues. CDR3 loop: CATSRLAGGDNEQFF. The CDR3 DNA is TGTGCCACCAGTCGCCTAGCGGGGGGGGACAATGAGCAGTTCTTC.

This clonotype was observed many times. The rearrangement uses TRBV9 and TRBJ2-1; TRBD2 matches 12 bases. Losses at the gene ends were 0 bases for V and 8 bases for J; bases not matched to a gene: 9. CDR1 and CDR2 from the germline V gene are SGDLS and YYNGEE. The CDR3 runs 17 residues. Here the CDR3 reads CASSVGPSGRAVDEQFF. For the CDR3, the DNA is TGTGCCAGCAGCGTAGGGCCTAGCGGGAGGGCCGTCGATGAGCAGTTCTTC.

This clonotype occurred many times. V usage is TRBV29-1 and J usage is TRBJ2-5; no firm D call. V lost 4 bases and J 3 bases, leaving 3 bases between the germline ends. Germline V gene lookup returns CDR1 SQVTM and CDR2 ANQGSEA. The CDR3 contains 10 residues. The CDR3 DNA reads TGCAGCGTTGCTGAAGAGACCCAGTACTTC. Translated, it gives CSVAEETQYF. The variable domain in full, completed from reference TRBV29-1 and TRBJ2-5, reads SAVISQKPSRDICQRGTSLTIQCQVDSQVTMMFWYRQQPGQSLTLIATANQGSEATYESGFVIDKFPISRPNLTFSTLTVSNMSPEDSSIYLCSVAEETQYFGPGTRLLVL.

To note about this clonotype: A read error is possible here, since a much larger clone lies one base away. V is TRBV6-5 and J is TRBJ1-6, with D unclear. Trimming took 5 bases from V and 6 from J, leaving 17 bases between them. The germline gives CDR1 MNHEY, CDR2 SVGAGI. This CDR3 has 16 residues. The CDR3 here is CASSPSLAPGNSPLHF. CDR3 sequence (DNA): TGTGCCAGCAGTCCCAGTCTGGCGCCTGGTAATTCACCCCTCCACTTT.

This clonotype was recorded a few times. This rearrangement joins TRBV3-1 to TRBJ1-1; tentative D call: TRBD1 (5 bases). Germline assignment: CDR1 LGHDT and CDR2 YNNKEL (reference sequence). The CDR3 spans 14 residues. V was cut by 4 bases and J by 5 bases, with 14 bases left in between. The CDR3 loop reads CASSPRQGRTEAFF. The CDR3 DNA reads as TGTGCCAGCAGCCCCCGGCAGGGACGTACTGAAGCTTTCTTT.

This clonotype was detected only a few times. The rearrangement joins TRBV28 to TRBJ2-1, with TRBD2 identical over 10 bases. Germline-derived CDR1 and CDR2 are MDHEN and SYDVKM. The CDR3 is 16 amino acids. J gave up 6 bases and V 5 bases, and 10 bases lay outside the gene matches. The CDR3 DNA reads TGTGCCAGCAGTCCACAGGGACTAGCGCGCTCCAATGAGCAGTTCTTC. Translating gives CASSPQGLARSNEQFF.

On this clonotype itself: Without the conserved terminal phenylalanine or tryptophan, this CDR3 likely stems from a read error. Because the CDR3's place on the DNA is in doubt, the DNA is left out and the CDR3 is given as listed by TCRdb. This chain links TRBV2 with TRBJ2-5; the tabulated D call, TRBD1, remains unverified against the DNA. A total of 16 residues make up the CDR3, ends included. Germline loops: CDR1 SNHLY, CDR2 FYNNEI. This CDR3 reads CASSVLTGYEQYSGPG.

J is TRBJ1-4 and V is TRBV20-1; 7 bases fit TRBD1. This CDR3 is built from 15 residues. The V gene's germline CDR1 is DFQATT and CDR2 SNEGSKA (reference sequence). J was trimmed by 7 bases and V by 1 base; bases with no gene match: 9. The CDR3 loop is CSARGWDSQFEKLFF. The CDR3 DNA reads TGCAGTGCTAGAGGGTGGGACAGCCAGTTTGAAAAACTGTTTTTT.

This chain links TRBV29-1 with TRBJ1-1, with D perhaps TRBD1 (6 bases). The germline CDR1 and CDR2 sequences are SQVTM and ANQGSEA. The V end lost 3 bases, the J end lost 4 bases, and 12 bases lay between the germline ends. CDR3 size: 13 residues. The CDR3 DNA follows: TGCAGCGTTGATGGGGGCAGGGGCACTGAAGCTTTCTTT. Translated: CSVDGGRGTEAFF.

The rearrangement uses TRBV7-6 and TRBJ2-7; a weak D match, TRBD1 (6 bases). Germline lookup yields CDR1 SGHVS and CDR2 FNYEAQ. The CDR3 is 14 residues long. V was pared by 6 bases and J by 2 bases, with 14 bases between. In DNA form, the CDR3 reads TGTGCCAGCAGTATTTCAGGGGCCACCTACGAGCAGTACTTC. Translated: CASSISGATYEQYF.

The sample holds many counts of this clonotype. The chain couples TRBV7-9 to TRBJ2-1; 10 positions match TRBD1. The ends lost 3 bases at V and 3 bases at J; junction bases unmatched: 2. The CDR3 consists of 15 residues. The germline V gene encodes CDR1 SEHNR and CDR2 FQNEAQ (reference sequence). This CDR3 reads CASSLDRGYYNEQFF. The CDR3 nucleotides are TGTGCCAGCAGCTTGGACAGGGGGTACTACAATGAGCAGTTCTTC.

Ten or more counts support this clonotype. V gene TRBV15 combines with J gene TRBJ1-2; D ambiguous. Deletions cut 0 bases from V and 8 bases from J, with 16 bases between. Per germline, CDR1 LNHNV and CDR2 YYDKDF (reference sequence). The CDR3 loop spans 15 amino acids. CDR3 coding DNA: TGTGCCACCAGCAGAGATTCTCCGGGAAGGGAAGGCTACACCTTC. This codes for CATSRDSPGREGYTF.

This clonotype was seen ten or more times. The V gene is TRBV20-1, the J gene TRBJ2-3, with D tentatively TRBD1 or TRBD2 (5 bases each). V gave up 6 bases and J gave up 4 bases, with 14 bases separating them. Germline assignment: CDR1 DFQATT and CDR2 SNEGSKA (reference sequence). The CDR3 has 13 residues. CDR3 sequence: CSAEPGTADTQYF. DNA of the CDR3: TGCAGTGCCGAGCCCGGGACCGCAGATACGCAGTATTTT.

This clonotype was found many times. This chain links TRBV28 with TRBJ1-5; D perhaps matches TRBD1 (5 bases). Germline values: CDR1 MDHEN, CDR2 SYDVKM. This CDR3 region has 16 residues. Trimming pared 6 bases from V and 1 base from J, leaving 16 bases between. The CDR3 region has the DNA TGTGCCAGCAGCGTGGCAGGGACGGAGAGCAATCAGCCCCAGCATTTT. It translates to CASSVAGTESNQPQHF.